This TCR beta chain was sequenced in a study of response to subunit inactivated influenza vaccine. TCRdb passed the RT-PCR reads through MiXCR, listing each CDR3 protein once. The repertoire holds roughly 500,000 distinct CDR3 sequences, with 16% as singletons. The input for sequencing was CD4+ T cells sorted from PBMCs, taken 23 to 25 months after vaccination. This sequence was found in a man between 50 and 70 years old who received an inactivated influenza vaccine.

The CDR3 sequence: CSASREADQPQHF. CDR3 nucleotide sequence: TGCAGTGCTAGTAGGGAGGCGGATCAGCCCCAGCATTTT. The V gene is TRBV20-1, the J gene TRBJ1-5; D gene uncertain. Trimming left V 3 bases short and J 5 bases short, with 11 bases between. Germline assignment: CDR1 DFQATT and CDR2 SNEGSKA (reference sequence). The CDR3 contains 13 residues.